The next 25 T cell receptor beta chains were all read from a single sample in a study of PD-1 blockade in mismatch repair-deficient tumors. The assay was immunoSEQ multiplex PCR, and TCRdb's table has in-frame clones only and misses some. This table holds about 22,000 clones, about 83% found once. The sequencing used peripheral blood, collected 2 weeks after starting pembrolizumab. All receptors derive from an adult with mismatch repair-deficient cancer.

The rearrangement uses TRBV19 and TRBJ2-5; D perhaps matches TRBD2 (5 bases). CDR1 is LNHDA and CDR2 is SQIVND in the germline V gene (reference sequence). With 3 bases removed from V and 7 bases from J, the gap between germline ends came to 24 bases. The CDR3 extends over 17 amino acids. The CDR3 DNA follows: TGTGCCAGTAGTATTAGTTTCCGGAGGACGACGGCGGGGACCCAGTACTTC. Translated, it gives CASSISFRRTTAGTQYF.

J is TRBJ2-5 and V is TRBV7-9; TRBD2 matches at 7 bases. Germline V gene lookup returns CDR1 SEHNR and CDR2 FQNEAQ (reference sequence). V lost 0 bases and J lost 4; bases outside the gene matches: 5. This CDR3 has 15 residues. CDR3 sequence: CASSLAGGHGETQYF. For the CDR3, the DNA is TGTGCCAGCAGCTTAGCGGGAGGGCATGGAGAGACCCAGTACTTC.

The chain uses TRBV14 and TRBJ2-5, with 7 bases matching TRBD1. V lost 6 bases, J lost 0 bases, and 7 bases stayed unmatched. The CDR3 covers 15 residues. Germline V gene data show CDR1 as SGHDN and CDR2 as FVKESK. The CDR3 reads CASSQGVANQETQYF. In DNA, the CDR3 is TGTGCCAGCAGTCAGGGGGTGGCCAACCAAGAGACCCAGTACTTC.

The chain joins TRBV27 to TRBJ2-5, with 7 bases fitting TRBD2. V lost 8 bases and J lost 2; bases outside the gene matches: 5. CDR3 length: 13 residues. CDR1 is MNHEY, CDR2 SMNVEV, per germline (reference sequence). The CDR3 region has the DNA TGTGCCAGCCGACCTAGCGGACAAGAGACCCAGTACTTC. Amino acid sequence: CASRPSGQETQYF.

This clone is labeled large. The gene calls are TRBV5-4 and TRBJ1-1; D unresolved. Germline CDR1 and CDR2: SGHNT and YYREEE (reference sequence). V lost 0 bases and J lost 1, with 13 bases in between. The CDR3 totals 16 residues. Here the CDR3 DNA reads TGTGCCAGCAGCTTGGAAGGGCGGGGATCGAACACTGAAGCTTTCTTT. This gives the protein CASSLEGRGSNTEAFF. Using reference TRBV5-4 and TRBJ1-1 for the parts outside the CDR3, the full variable domain is ETGVTQSPTHLIKTRGQQVTLRCSSQSGHNTVSWYQQALGQGPQFIFQYYREEENGRGNFPPRFSGLQFPNYSSELNVNALELDDSALYLCASSLEGRGSNTEAFFGQGTRLTVV.

The rearrangement joins TRBV6-5 to TRBJ2-1; D gene uncertain. The length of the CDR3 is 16 residues. From germline, CDR1 is MNHEY and CDR2 SVGAGI. V was clipped by 7 bases and J by 5 bases, with 21 bases between them. CDR3 DNA sequence: TGTGCCAGCACTTCCTCCCTCGCGCTGCTCGACAATGAGCAGTTCTTC. Amino acids: CASTSSLALLDNEQFF.

This clone was counted between two and nine times. The chain employs TRBV19 and TRBJ2-2, with TRBD1 matching over 7 bases. CDR3 length: 13 amino acids. V lost 7 bases to trimming and J lost 6 bases; unmatched junction nucleotides: 5. Germline lookup yields CDR1 LNHDA and CDR2 SQIVND (reference sequence). The CDR3 bases are TGTGCCAGTAAAAGACAGGGATCCGGGGAGCTGTTTTTT. It translates to CASKRQGSGELFF.

This clone was found once. The chain couples TRBV4-1 to TRBJ2-1; 9 bases are shared with TRBD2. This CDR3 spans 17 amino acids. Germline V gene data show CDR1 as MGHRA and CDR2 as YSYEKL. Losses at the gene ends were 2 bases for V and 3 bases for J; bases not matched to a gene: 8. CDR3 loop: CASSQRLTSGNYNEQFF. The CDR3 DNA reads as TGCGCCAGCAGCCAAAGGTTGACTAGCGGAAACTACAATGAGCAGTTCTTC.

The chain combines TRBV7-2 with TRBJ2-5; D gene uncertain. V lost 1 base and J 5 bases, leaving 14 bases between the germline ends. Germline lookup yields CDR1 SGHTA and CDR2 FQGNSA. The CDR3 loop spans 15 amino acids. CDR3 protein: CASSLVTALWETQYF. The CDR3 bases are TGTGCCAGCAGCTTAGTAACAGCCCTGTGGGAGACCCAGTACTTC.

J is TRBJ1-2 and V is TRBV6-1; 8 bases match TRBD1. Trimming took 2 bases from V and 3 from J; bases not matched to a gene: 8. Germline CDR1 and CDR2: MNHNS and SASEGT. The CDR3 runs 16 residues. The CDR3: CASSEIGQGGYYGYTF. The CDR3 DNA follows: TGTGCCAGCAGTGAAATCGGACAGGGAGGTTACTATGGCTACACCTTC.

The V and J genes are TRBV21-1 and TRBJ2-6; the D call of TRBD2 is as the table states it, not checked on the DNA. TRBV21-1 is termed a pseudogene. The CDR3 has 17 residues. The CDR3 DNA sequence: TGTGCCAAAACACTCTCCGGGGGTATCTCTGGGGCCAACGTCCTGACTTTC. This gives the protein CAKTLSGGISGANVLTF.

The chain links TRBV10-3 to TRBJ2-7, with TRBD1 as a possible D gene (5 bases). Trimming took off 3 bases at V and 7 bases at J, with 16 bases between the two ends. Germline CDR1 reads ENHRY; CDR2 reads SYGVKD. CDR3 length: 14 amino acids. CDR3 in DNA: TGTGCCATCAGTGATCCAGGACAAGGCTGGGAGCAGTACTTC. It translates to CAISDPGQGWEQYF.

This clone was counted once. The CDR3 sequence: CASSFSGRLSDIQYF. CDR3 nucleotide sequence: TGTGCCAGCAGCTTTAGCGGGAGACTTAGCGACATTCAGTACTTC. The chain carries TRBV7-2 and TRBJ2-4, with TRBD2 identical over 9 bases. J gave up 8 bases and V 3 bases, and 8 bases lay outside the gene matches. The CDR3 contains 15 residues. From germline, CDR1 is SGHTA and CDR2 FQGNSA.

This chain joins TRBV28 and TRBJ1-4; a weak D match, TRBD1 (6 bases). This CDR3 contains 14 residues. Germline CDR1 is MDHEN and CDR2 is SYDVKM. Trimming left V 4 bases short and J 6 bases short, with 12 bases between. Written as DNA, the CDR3 is TGTGCCAGCAGTTCTCCGGACAGTGATGAAAAACTGTTTTTT. Its protein product is CASSSPDSDEKLFF.

The V and J genes are TRBV11-2 and TRBJ2-1; D gene unclear. V was clipped by 6 bases and J by 7 bases, with 19 bases between them. Germline V gene sequence: CDR1 SGHAT, CDR2 FQNNGV. The CDR3 sequence is 15 residues long. CDR3 DNA: TGTGCCAGCAGGACTCCGGGCCTAAGGGAAAATGAGCAGTTCTTC. Its translation is CASRTPGLRENEQFF.

This chain connects TRBV9 to TRBJ2-7; D unresolved. The V and J ends lost 0 bases and 0 bases respectively, with 7 bases between them. Germline CDR1 reads SGDLS; CDR2 reads YYNGEE. This CDR3 has 14 amino acids. In nucleotides, the CDR3 is TGTGCCAGCAGCGTAGGCCAGTACTCCTACGAGCAGTACTTC. Residues: CASSVGQYSYEQYF.

V usage is TRBV6-5 and J usage is TRBJ2-7; 11 bases fit TRBD2. After removal of 7 bases from V and 3 bases from J, the junction contained 8 bases not matched to a gene. The CDR3 extends over 15 amino acids. Germline V CDR1 and CDR2: MNHEY, SVGAGI. The CDR3 coding sequence is TGTGCCAGCACTAGGGGGACTAGCGGTAACTACGAGCAGTACTTC. It translates to CASTRGTSGNYEQYF.

The chain has TRBV6-1 and TRBJ2-5, with TRBD2 matching over 7 bases. Germline lookup yields CDR1 MNHNS and CDR2 SASEGT. The CDR3 is 14 residues long. Trimming removed 1 base from V and 4 bases from J; junction bases left unmatched: 3. The CDR3 spells CASSEGAGAETQYF. The CDR3 nucleotides read TGTGCCAGCAGTGAAGGGGCGGGAGCAGAGACCCAGTACTTC.

The J gene is TRBJ1-4, the V gene TRBV5-5, with D tentatively TRBD1 (5 bases). The germline V gene encodes CDR1 SGHKS and CDR2 YYEKEE (reference sequence). Deletions cut 3 bases from V and 8 bases from J, with 17 bases between. The CDR3 covers 15 residues. The CDR3 DNA sequence: TGTGCCAGCAGCTCCATAGGGACCCCCGAGGAAAAACTGTTTTTT. Protein sequence: CASSSIGTPEEKLFF.

The rearrangement joins TRBV5-1 to TRBJ2-7; D may be TRBD1 or TRBD2 (5 bases each). This CDR3 contains 14 residues. Trimming took off 4 bases at V and 3 bases at J, with 14 bases between the two ends. Per the germline V gene, CDR1 is SGHRS and CDR2 is YFSETQ. CDR3 protein: CASSPGTQGYEQYF. CDR3 nucleotides: TGCGCCAGCAGCCCCGGGACCCAGGGCTACGAGCAGTACTTC. Combining the CDR3 with reference TRBV5-1 and TRBJ2-7 gives the whole variable domain KAGVTQTPRYLIKTRGQQVTLSCSPISGHRSVSWYQQTPGQGLQFLFEYFSETQRNKGNFPGRFSGRQFSNSRSEMNVSTLELGDSALYLCASSPGTQGYEQYFGPGTRLTVT.

The chain employs TRBV6-1 and TRBJ2-3; 7 bases map to TRBD2. The CDR3 covers 16 residues. Per germline, CDR1 MNHNS and CDR2 SASEGT. Trimming cost V 0 bases and J 1 base; bases outside gene matches: 4. CDR3 sequence: CASSEAGGSGTDTQYF. The CDR3 bases are TGTGCCAGCAGTGAAGCTGGCGGGAGCGGCACAGATACGCAGTATTTT.

The V call is TRBV20-1, the J call TRBJ2-3, with D hard to call. The CDR3 covers 11 residues. Trimming stripped 2 bases from V and 10 bases from J, with 10 bases between. The germline V gene has CDR1 DFQATT and CDR2 SNEGSKA (reference sequence). This CDR3 reads CSARRSSAQYF. CDR3 coding DNA: TGCAGTGCTAGAAGGTCCTCGGCGCAGTATTTT.

V gene TRBV4-2 combines with J gene TRBJ2-3; TRBD2 is a possible D gene (7 bases). Trimming stripped 8 bases from V and 2 bases from J, with 14 bases between. CDR1 and CDR2 from the germline V gene are LGHNA and YNFKEQ. The CDR3 sequence is 14 residues long. CDR3 residues: CASQGGGDTDTQYF. In DNA form, the CDR3 reads TGTGCCAGCCAAGGGGGGGGTGACACAGATACGCAGTATTTT.

The J gene is TRBJ2-3, the V gene TRBV5-1; D is undetermined. V was clipped by 0 bases and J by 0 bases, with 5 bases between them. The CDR3 has 14 amino acids. Germline V gene lookup returns CDR1 SGHRS and CDR2 YFSETQ. The DNA of the CDR3 is TGCGCCAGCAGCTTGGAAGGCAGCACAGATACGCAGTATTTT. Amino acid sequence: CASSLEGSTDTQYF.

This clone was observed a handful of times. V usage is TRBV19 and J usage is TRBJ2-6; TRBD1 is a possible D gene (5 bases). Trimming stripped 9 bases from V and 1 base from J, with 16 bases between. The CDR3 runs to 16 residues. CDR1 is LNHDA, CDR2 SQIVND, per germline (reference sequence). CDR3 sequence: CASSKDILSGANVLTF. In nucleotides, the CDR3 is TGTGCCAGCTCAAAGGACATACTATCTGGGGCCAACGTCCTGACTTTC. Full variable domain (remainder filled in from reference TRBV19 and TRBJ2-6): DGGITQSPKYLFRKEGQNVTLSCEQNLNHDAMYWYRQDPGQGLRLIYYSQIVNDFQKGDIAEGYSVSREKKESFPLTVTSAQKNPTAFYLCASSKDILSGANVLTFGAGSRLTVL.